The entry below gives a single T cell receptor (beta chain) sequence along with its context. The entry originates in a study of cytomegalovirus exposure and HLA in healthy donors. Study in general: Genotyping of some 400 donors showed that about 79% belonged to the Caucasian-associated ancestry cluster.

PCR involved 60 Vbeta and 13 Jbeta primers. Sequenced by immunoSEQ multiplex PCR; TCRdb stores in-frame clones only, minus some. This repertoire shows some 150,000 clones, roughly 82% found once; its top ten account for around 5.4%. The V segment lost 3 bases and the J segment 5 bases; nucleotides outside the gene matches: 7. The CDR3 sequence is 15 residues long. CDR1 is LNHDA and CDR2 is SQIVND in the germline V gene (reference sequence). Sequencing was done on a sample of PBMCs. This sequence was found in a man aged 25 to 45 in good health and CMV-seropositive. This sequence joins TRBV19 and TRBJ2-5, with TRBD2 matching over 9 bases. The CDR3 bases are TGTGCCAGTAGTATTAGGCTAGCGGGGTTGGAGACCCAGTACTTC. This translates into CASSIRLAGLETQYF.